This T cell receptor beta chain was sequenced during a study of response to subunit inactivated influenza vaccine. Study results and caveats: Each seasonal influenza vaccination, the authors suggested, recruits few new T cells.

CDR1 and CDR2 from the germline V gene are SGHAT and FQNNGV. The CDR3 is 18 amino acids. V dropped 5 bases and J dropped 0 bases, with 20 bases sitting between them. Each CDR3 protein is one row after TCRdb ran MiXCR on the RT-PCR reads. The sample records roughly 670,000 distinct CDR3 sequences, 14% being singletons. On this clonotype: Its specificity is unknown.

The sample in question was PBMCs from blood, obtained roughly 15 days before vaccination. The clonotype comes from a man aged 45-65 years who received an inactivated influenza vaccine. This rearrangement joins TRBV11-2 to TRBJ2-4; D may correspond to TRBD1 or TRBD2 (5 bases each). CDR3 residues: CASSPQGRNYLAKNIQYF. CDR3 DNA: TGTGCCAGCAGCCCCCAGGGACGGAACTATTTAGCCAAAAACATTCAGTACTTC.